The 7 T cell receptor beta chains below all came from one sample that was sequenced in a study of CD8 T cells in ankylosing spondylitis. Each CDR3 protein gets one entry after TCRdb re-called the 5' RACE reads with MiXCR. This table holds around 230,000 distinct CDR3 sequences, about 9.1% found once. The sequenced sample consisted of blood, either unsorted or a sorted T cell fraction (not recorded which). The origin of the receptors is a male donor with ankylosing spondylitis or in good health (not recorded which).

This clonotype was seen repeatedly, ten times or more. This rearrangement joins TRBV12-3 or TRBV12-4 to TRBJ2-1; 10 bases are a match to TRBD2. Trimming took 4 bases from V and 8 from J; bases not matched to a gene: 8. This CDR3 comprises 15 residues. This CDR3 is CASSSERGGIYEQFF. Written as DNA, the CDR3 is TGTGCCAGCAGTTCGGAGCGGGGGGGAATCTATGAGCAGTTCTTC.

This clonotype was picked up many times. The chain has TRBV11-2 and TRBJ2-3; 7 positions agree with TRBD2. Germline CDR1 is SGHAT and CDR2 is FQNNGV. V gave up 3 bases and J gave up 1 base; unmatched junction bases: 13. The CDR3 consists of 18 residues. The CDR3, as DNA: TGTGCCAGCAGCTTCGGAGGAGCGGGACTCACAGGCACAGATACGCAGTATTTT. Translation: CASSFGGAGLTGTDTQYF. The whole variable domain, filled in from reference TRBV11-2 and TRBJ2-3, reads EAGVAQSPRYKIIEKRQSVAFWCNPISGHATLYWYQQILGQGPKLLIQFQNNGVVDDSQLPKDRFSAERLKGVDSTLKIQPAKLEDSAVYLCASSFGGAGLTGTDTQYFGPGTRLTVL.

This clonotype has ten or more counts. The genes are TRBV20-1 and TRBJ1-2; D not resolved. V lost 5 bases to trimming and J lost 4 bases, with 14 bases between them. There are 13 residues in the CDR3. Germline CDR1 is DFQATT and CDR2 is SNEGSKA (reference sequence). This CDR3 reads CSAVVPRAYGYTF. The CDR3 bases are TGCAGTGCTGTGGTACCTCGGGCCTATGGCTACACCTTC.

This clonotype was seen repeatedly, ten times or more. This chain joins TRBV20-1 and TRBJ2-7; D is perhaps TRBD2 (6 bases). V lost 5 bases to trimming and J lost 5 bases, with 22 bases between them. This CDR3 region has 15 residues. CDR1 is DFQATT and CDR2 is SNEGSKA in the germline V gene (reference sequence). CDR3 bases: TGCAGTGCTCTACCTTGGCCGGGAGTCCAAGACGAGCAGTACTTC. Translated: CSALPWPGVQDEQYF.

This clonotype has at least ten counts. The chain uses TRBV7-6 and TRBJ2-3; D is unclear. The V gene lost 2 bases and the J gene lost 2 bases, with 11 bases spanning the gap. Germline loops: CDR1 SGHVS, CDR2 FNYEAQ. The CDR3 extends over 15 amino acids. For the CDR3, the DNA is TGTGCCAGCAGCTTATCCAGATCCCACACAGATACGCAGTATTTT. It is translated as CASSLSRSHTDTQYF. Full variable domain (outside the CDR3, taken from reference TRBV7-6 and TRBJ2-3): GAGVSQSPRYKVTKRGQDVALRCDPISGHVSLYWYRQALGQGPEFLTYFNYEAQQDKSGLPNDRFSAERPEGSISTLTIQRTEQRDSAMYRCASSLSRSHTDTQYFGPGTRLTVL.

This clonotype appeared many times. This chain joins TRBV5-4 and TRBJ2-3, with 9 bases identical to TRBD1. Per the germline V gene, CDR1 is SGHNT and CDR2 is YYREEE (reference sequence). J lost 6 bases, V lost 4 bases, and 12 bases had no gene match. The CDR3 is 16 residues long. This CDR3 reads CASSVAGTGYGDTQYF. DNA of the CDR3: TGTGCCAGCAGCGTAGCCGGGACAGGGTACGGGGATACGCAGTATTTT.

Ten or more counts support this clonotype. The chain couples TRBV24-1 to TRBJ2-3, with D perhaps TRBD2 (6 bases). V lost 3 bases to trimming and J lost 0 bases, with 15 bases between them. The CDR3 runs 17 residues. Germline V gives CDR1 KGHDR, CDR2 SFDVKD. The CDR3: CATSDPQAGSSTDTQYF. Here the CDR3 DNA reads TGTGCCACCAGTGATCCTCAGGCGGGGTCCAGCACAGATACGCAGTATTTT.